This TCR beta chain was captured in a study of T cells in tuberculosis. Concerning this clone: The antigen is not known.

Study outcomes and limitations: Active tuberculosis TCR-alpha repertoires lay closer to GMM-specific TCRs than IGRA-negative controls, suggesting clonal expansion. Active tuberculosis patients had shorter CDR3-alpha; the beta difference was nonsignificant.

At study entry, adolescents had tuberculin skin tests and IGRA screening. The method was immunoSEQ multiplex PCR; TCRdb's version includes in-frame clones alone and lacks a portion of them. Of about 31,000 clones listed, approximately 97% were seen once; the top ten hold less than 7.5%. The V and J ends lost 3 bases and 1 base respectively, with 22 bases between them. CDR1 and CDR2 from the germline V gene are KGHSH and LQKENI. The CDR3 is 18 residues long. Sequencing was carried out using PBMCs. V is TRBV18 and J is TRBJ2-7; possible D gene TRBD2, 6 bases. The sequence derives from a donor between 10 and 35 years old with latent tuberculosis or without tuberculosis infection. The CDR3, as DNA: TGTGCCAGCTCACCGGTCGCGGGGAGTAGGTCCCAATCCTACGAGCAGTACTTC. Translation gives CASSPVAGSRSQSYEQYF.